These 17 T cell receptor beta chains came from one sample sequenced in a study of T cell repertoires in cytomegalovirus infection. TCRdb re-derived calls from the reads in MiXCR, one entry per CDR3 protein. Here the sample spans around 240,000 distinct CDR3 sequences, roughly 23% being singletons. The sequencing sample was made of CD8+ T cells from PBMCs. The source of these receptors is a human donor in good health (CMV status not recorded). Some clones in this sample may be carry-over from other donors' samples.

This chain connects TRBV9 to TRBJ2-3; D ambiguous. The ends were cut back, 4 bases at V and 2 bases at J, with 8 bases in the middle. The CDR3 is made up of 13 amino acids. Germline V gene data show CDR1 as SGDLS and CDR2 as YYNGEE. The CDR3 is CASSLRATDTQYF. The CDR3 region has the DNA TGTGCCAGCAGCTTAAGGGCCACAGATACGCAGTATTTT.

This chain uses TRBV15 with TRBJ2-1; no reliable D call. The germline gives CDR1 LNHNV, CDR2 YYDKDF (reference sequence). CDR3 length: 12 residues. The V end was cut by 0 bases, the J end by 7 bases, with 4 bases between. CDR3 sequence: CATSREGNEQFF. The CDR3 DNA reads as TGTGCCACCAGCAGAGAGGGGAATGAGCAGTTCTTC.

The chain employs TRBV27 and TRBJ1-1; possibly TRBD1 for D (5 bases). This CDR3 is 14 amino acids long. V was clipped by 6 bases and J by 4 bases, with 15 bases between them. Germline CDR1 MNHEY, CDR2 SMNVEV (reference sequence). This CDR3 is CASSWDGTVTEAFF. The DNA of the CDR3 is TGTGCCAGCAGCTGGGACGGGACGGTCACTGAAGCTTTCTTT.

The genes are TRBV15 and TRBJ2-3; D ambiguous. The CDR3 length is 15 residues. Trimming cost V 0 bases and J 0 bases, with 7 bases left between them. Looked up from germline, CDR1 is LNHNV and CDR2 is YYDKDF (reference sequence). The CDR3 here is CATSRDPTSTDTQYF. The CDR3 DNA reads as TGTGCCACCAGCAGAGATCCCACTAGCACAGATACGCAGTATTTT. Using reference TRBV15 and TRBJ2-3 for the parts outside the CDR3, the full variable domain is DAMVIQNPRYQVTQFGKPVTLSCSQTLNHNVMYWYQQKSSQAPKLLFHYYDKDFNNEADTPDNFQSRRPNTSFCFLDIRSPGLGDTAMYLCATSRDPTSTDTQYFGPGTRLTVL.

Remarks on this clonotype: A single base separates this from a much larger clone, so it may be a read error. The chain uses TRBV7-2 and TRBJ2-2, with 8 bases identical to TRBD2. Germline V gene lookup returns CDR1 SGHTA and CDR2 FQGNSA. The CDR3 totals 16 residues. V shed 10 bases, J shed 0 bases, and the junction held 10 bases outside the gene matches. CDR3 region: CAIRDGGLANTGELFF. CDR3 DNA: TGTGCCATCCGAGATGGGGGACTAGCGAACACCGGGGAGCTGTTTTTT.

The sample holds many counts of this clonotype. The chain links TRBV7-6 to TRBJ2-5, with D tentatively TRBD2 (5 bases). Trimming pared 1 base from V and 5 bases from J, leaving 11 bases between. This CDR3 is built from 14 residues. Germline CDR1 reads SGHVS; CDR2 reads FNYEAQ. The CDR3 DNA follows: TGTGCCAGCAGCTTAGACCCCCGAGGGGAGACCCAGTACTTC. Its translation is CASSLDPRGETQYF.

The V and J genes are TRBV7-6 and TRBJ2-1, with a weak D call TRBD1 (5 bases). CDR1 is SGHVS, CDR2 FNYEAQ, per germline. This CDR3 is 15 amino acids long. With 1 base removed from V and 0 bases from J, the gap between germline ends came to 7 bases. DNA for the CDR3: TGTGCCAGCAGCTTAGGGGGCCCCTCCTACAATGAGCAGTTCTTC. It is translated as CASSLGGPSYNEQFF.

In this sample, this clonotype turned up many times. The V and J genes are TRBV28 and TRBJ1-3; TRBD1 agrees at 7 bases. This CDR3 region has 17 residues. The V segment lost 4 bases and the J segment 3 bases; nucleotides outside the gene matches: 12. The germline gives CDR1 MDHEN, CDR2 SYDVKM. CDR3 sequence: CASSSQGTAYSGNTIYF. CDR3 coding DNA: TGTGCCAGCAGTTCCCAGGGGACAGCTTACAGTGGAAACACCATATATTTT.

CDR3 loop: CASSFRGVYGYTF. The CDR3 coding sequence is TGTGCCAGCAGTTTCCGTGGGGTTTATGGCTACACCTTC. V gene TRBV28 combines with J gene TRBJ1-2; unclear D gene. With 3 bases removed from V and 5 bases from J, the gap between germline ends came to 10 bases. The CDR3 is 13 residues long. CDR1 MDHEN and CDR2 SYDVKM come from the germline V gene.

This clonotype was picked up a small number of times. CDR3 sequence (DNA): TGTGCCAGCAGCTTATACGTGGGGGTCAATGAGCAGTTCTTC. Translating gives CASSLYVGVNEQFF. The rearrangement links TRBV7-3 to TRBJ2-1; either TRBD1 or TRBD2 may supply D (5 bases each). Germline V lookup: CDR1 SGHTA, CDR2 FQGTGA. With 2 bases removed from V and 6 bases from J, the gap between germline ends came to 11 bases. The CDR3 is 14 residues long. The full variable domain, completed using reference TRBV7-3 and TRBJ2-1, is GAGVSQTPSNKVTEKGKYVELRCDPISGHTALYWYRQSLGQGPEFLIYFQGTGAADDSGLPNDRFFAVRPEGSVSTLKIQRTERGDSAVYLCASSLYVGVNEQFFGPGTRLTVL.

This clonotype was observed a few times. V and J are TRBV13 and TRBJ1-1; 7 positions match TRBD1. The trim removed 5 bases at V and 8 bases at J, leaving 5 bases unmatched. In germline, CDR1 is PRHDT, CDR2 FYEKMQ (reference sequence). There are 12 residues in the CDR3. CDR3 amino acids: CASSQEQGEAFF. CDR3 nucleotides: TGTGCCAGCAGCCAGGAACAGGGGGAAGCTTTCTTT.

Here the CDR3 DNA reads TGCAGTGCTAGGGATTTAAGGGGGCTGGGGCAAGAGACCCAGTACTTC. Translating it yields CSARDLRGLGQETQYF. The rearrangement links TRBV20-1 to TRBJ2-5, with 7 nucleotides matching TRBD1. This CDR3 has 16 amino acids. The V segment lost 3 bases and the J segment 2 bases; nucleotides outside the gene matches: 12. Germline loops: CDR1 DFQATT, CDR2 SNEGSKA (reference sequence).

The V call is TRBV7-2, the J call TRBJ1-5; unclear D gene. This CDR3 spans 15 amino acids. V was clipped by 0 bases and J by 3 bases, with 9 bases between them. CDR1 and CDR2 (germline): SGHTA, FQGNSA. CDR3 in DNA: TGTGCCAGCAGCTTAGCCCCCCCCCCCAATCAGCCCCAGCATTTT. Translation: CASSLAPPPNQPQHF.

CDR3 nucleotide sequence: TGTGCCAGCAGCTTGGATCCGGGGGCCCTCACAGATACGCAGTATTTT. It is translated as CASSLDPGALTDTQYF. The chain recombines TRBV5-4 with TRBJ2-3, with D perhaps given as TRBD1 or TRBD2 (6 bases each). V dropped 0 bases and J dropped 2 bases, with 13 bases sitting between them. This CDR3 is 16 amino acids long. The germline CDR1 and CDR2 sequences are SGHNT and YYREEE (reference sequence).

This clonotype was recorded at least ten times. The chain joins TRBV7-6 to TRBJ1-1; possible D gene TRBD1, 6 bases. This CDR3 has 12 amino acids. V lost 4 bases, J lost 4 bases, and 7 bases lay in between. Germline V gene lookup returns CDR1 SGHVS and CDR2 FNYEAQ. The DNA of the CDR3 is TGTGCCAGCAGCTCGACAGGCACTGAAGCTTTCTTT. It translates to CASSSTGTEAFF.

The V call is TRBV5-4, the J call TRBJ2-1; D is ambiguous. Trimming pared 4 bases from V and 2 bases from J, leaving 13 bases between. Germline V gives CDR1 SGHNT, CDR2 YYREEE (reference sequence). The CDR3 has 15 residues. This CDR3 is CASSEDRFTYNEQFF. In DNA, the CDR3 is TGTGCCAGCAGCGAAGATAGGTTCACCTACAATGAGCAGTTCTTC.

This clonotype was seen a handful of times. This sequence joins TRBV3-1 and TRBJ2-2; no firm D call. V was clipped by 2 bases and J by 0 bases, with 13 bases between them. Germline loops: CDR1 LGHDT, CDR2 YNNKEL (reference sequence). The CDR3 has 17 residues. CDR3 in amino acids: CASSQRNQFANTGELFF. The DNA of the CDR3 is TGTGCCAGCAGCCAAAGGAATCAGTTCGCGAACACCGGGGAGCTGTTTTTT.